The rows below give T cell receptor beta chains drawn from one sample of a study of blood T cells in healthy people across ages. TCRdb re-called the 5' RACE reads with MiXCR, one entry per CDR3 protein. Here the sample spans 800,000 to 1,000,000 distinct CDR3 sequences, roughly 50% being singletons. Sequencing input: blood. Receptors were obtained from a man aged 25-45 years in good health. Both conserved end residues are trimmed from each CDR3.

>TRBV7-2|TRBJ2-1
ASSFRGALWNEQF
>TRBV20-1|TRBJ2-7
SARTGAYEQY
>TRBV24-1|TRBJ2-5
ATSDLANQETQY
>TRBV3-1|TRBJ2-1
ASSQDSAGGYEQF
>TRBV6-5|TRBJ1-2
ASSYQSRAGYT
>TRBV12-3/TRBV12-4|TRBJ2-1
ASSSFRNSYNEQF
>TRBV28|TRBJ2-7
ASSGRDRVSYEQY
>TRBV29-1|TRBJ2-3
SVLGSGTGTDTQY
>TRBV7-9|TRBJ1-6
ASSRSGTGINPPLH
>TRBV7-2|TRBJ2-3
ASSPAPAVTDTQY
>TRBV6-1|TRBJ2-3
ASSEVLLAGTDTQY
>TRBV12-3/TRBV12-4|TRBJ2-5
ASSQWDRGSYNEQY
>TRBV7-9|TRBJ2-7
ASSFASGGPYEQY
>TRBV9|TRBJ2-7
ASSVAAEPYERY
>TRBV14|TRBJ2-6
ASSPSHLSGANVLT
>TRBV7-2|TRBJ1-6
ASSFGTGVFRGPLH
>TRBV7-9|TRBJ2-5
ASSLTSGIQETQY
>TRBV29-1|TRBJ1-5
SVEVGGRQPQH
>TRBV4-3|TRBJ2-3
ASSQRLAGGSPADTQY
>TRBV10-3|TRBJ1-1
ASSQGVLEAF
>TRBV7-2|TRBJ2-1
ASSPSGSINEQF
>TRBV7-2|TRBJ1-2
TSSLPTADGYT
>TRBV7-2|TRBJ1-1
ASSFRVRTEAF
>TRBV7-7|TRBJ2-1
ASSFRRDGAYNEQF
>TRBV7-9|TRBJ1-1
ASSLALSEAF
>TRBV29-1|TRBJ1-1
SGSRGLRAEAF
>TRBV29-1|TRBJ2-3
SVEGALGDTQY
>TRBV7-2|TRBJ2-3
ASGISIGGAEDTQY
>TRBV20-1|TRBJ2-1
SATGRISYNEQF
>TRBV9|TRBJ2-5
ASSVEPAGVETQY
>TRBV7-2|TRBJ2-5
ASSKNGNQETQY
>TRBV12-3/TRBV12-4|TRBJ1-2
ASRPTGVPYGYT